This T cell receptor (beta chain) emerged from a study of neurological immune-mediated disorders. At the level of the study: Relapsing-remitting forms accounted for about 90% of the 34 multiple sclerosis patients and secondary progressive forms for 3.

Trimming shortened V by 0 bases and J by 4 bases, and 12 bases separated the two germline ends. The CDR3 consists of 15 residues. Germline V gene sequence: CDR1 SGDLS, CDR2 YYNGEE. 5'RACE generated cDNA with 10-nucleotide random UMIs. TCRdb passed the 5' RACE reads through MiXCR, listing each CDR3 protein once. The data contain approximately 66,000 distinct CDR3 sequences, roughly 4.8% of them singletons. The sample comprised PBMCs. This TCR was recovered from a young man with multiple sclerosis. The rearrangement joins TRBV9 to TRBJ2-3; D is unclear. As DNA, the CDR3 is TGTGCCAGCAGCGTAGACCCGCTAAATGCAGATACGCAGTATTTT. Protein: CASSVDPLNADTQYF.